One and the same sample provided the 7 T cell receptor beta chains below, sequenced in a study of T-cell reconstitution after alpha-beta-depleted transplantation in children. TCRbeta library preparation incorporated unique molecular identifiers. TCRdb re-analysed the PCR reads in MiXCR, keeping a single row per CDR3 protein. The sample lists about 200,000 distinct CDR3 sequences; 5% to 6.5% were seen once. Sample: PBMCs, taken before TCRalphabeta/CD19-depleted stem cell transplant. The receptors come from a girl younger than two with combined immunodeficiency, due to receive a stem cell transplant.

Ten or more counts support this clonotype. This rearrangement joins TRBV5-1 to TRBJ1-2; 8 bases match TRBD1. Per the germline V gene, CDR1 is SGHRS and CDR2 is YFSETQ. The CDR3 length is 14 residues. Trimming at V came to 4 bases and at J to 4 bases, leaving 6 bases not matched to a gene. CDR3 amino acids: CASSQTGATYGYTF. In DNA form, the CDR3 reads TGCGCCAGCAGCCAGACAGGGGCCACCTATGGCTACACCTTC.

This clonotype was recorded at least ten times. The CDR3 coding sequence is TGTGCCAGCAGGCGGTTCATCGATTATAACTATGGCTACACCTTC. Residues: CASRRFIDYNYGYTF. This chain links TRBV12-3 or TRBV12-4 with TRBJ1-2, with D unclear. There are 15 residues in the CDR3. V dropped 6 bases and J dropped 1 base, with 15 bases sitting between them.

This clonotype was counted many times. This chain joins TRBV7-2 and TRBJ1-1; perhaps TRBD1 as D (5 bases). Trimming shortened V by 5 bases and J by 0 bases, and 10 bases separated the two germline ends. Germline CDR1 reads SGHTA; CDR2 reads FQGNSA. This CDR3 region has 14 residues. The CDR3 DNA reads TGTGCCAGCAGCCCGGGACTATTGAACACTGAAGCTTTCTTT. Its protein product is CASSPGLLNTEAFF.

V gene TRBV2 combines with J gene TRBJ2-1, with 12 bases lining up with TRBD2. The CDR3 spans 14 residues. Per the germline V gene, CDR1 is SNHLY and CDR2 is FYNNEI. J lost 8 bases, V lost 7 bases, and 6 bases had no gene match. The CDR3 DNA is TGTGCCAGCACCGGACTAGCGGGAAGGGATGAGCAGTTCTTC. Protein sequence: CASTGLAGRDEQFF.

There are many counts of this clonotype. The chain links TRBV5-6 to TRBJ2-2, with 7 bases aligning to TRBD1. The germline V gene has CDR1 SGHDT and CDR2 YYEEEE. The CDR3 extends over 13 amino acids. V shed 7 bases and J 5 bases; nucleotides not matched to a gene: 5. This chain's CDR3 is CASVRRGTGELFF. The CDR3 nucleotides read TGTGCCAGCGTACGCAGGGGGACCGGGGAGCTGTTTTTT.

This chain joins TRBV28 and TRBJ2-1; D is undetermined. The V and J ends lost 2 bases and 5 bases respectively, with 7 bases between them. CDR1 and CDR2 from the germline V gene are MDHEN and SYDVKM. CDR3 length: 13 amino acids. In DNA, the CDR3 is TGTGCCAGCAGTTTAGTGGTCCACAATGAGCAGTTCTTC. Translated: CASSLVVHNEQFF.

This clonotype has at least ten counts. The genes are TRBV4-1 and TRBJ2-1, with 8 bases identical to TRBD2. The CDR3 sequence is 12 residues long. J was trimmed by 13 bases and V by 2 bases; bases with no gene match: 4. The germline V gene encodes CDR1 MGHRA and CDR2 YSYEKL. The CDR3 coding sequence is TGCGCCAGCAGCCAACCCCGGGAGGGCCAGTTCTTC. Residues: CASSQPREGQFF.